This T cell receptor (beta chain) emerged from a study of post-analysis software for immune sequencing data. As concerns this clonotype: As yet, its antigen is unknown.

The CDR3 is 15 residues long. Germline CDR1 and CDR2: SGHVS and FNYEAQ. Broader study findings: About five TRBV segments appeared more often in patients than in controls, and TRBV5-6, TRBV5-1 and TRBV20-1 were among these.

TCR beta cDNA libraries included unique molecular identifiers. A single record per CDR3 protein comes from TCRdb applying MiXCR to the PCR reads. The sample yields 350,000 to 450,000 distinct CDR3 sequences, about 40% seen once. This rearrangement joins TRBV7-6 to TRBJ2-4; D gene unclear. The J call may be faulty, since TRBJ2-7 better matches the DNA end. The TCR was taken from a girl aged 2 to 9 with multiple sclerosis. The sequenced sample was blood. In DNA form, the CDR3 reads TGTGCCAGCAGCCCCTCATTTGCAGGCAGCGCCGAGCAGTACTTC. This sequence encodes CASSPSFAGSAEQYF.